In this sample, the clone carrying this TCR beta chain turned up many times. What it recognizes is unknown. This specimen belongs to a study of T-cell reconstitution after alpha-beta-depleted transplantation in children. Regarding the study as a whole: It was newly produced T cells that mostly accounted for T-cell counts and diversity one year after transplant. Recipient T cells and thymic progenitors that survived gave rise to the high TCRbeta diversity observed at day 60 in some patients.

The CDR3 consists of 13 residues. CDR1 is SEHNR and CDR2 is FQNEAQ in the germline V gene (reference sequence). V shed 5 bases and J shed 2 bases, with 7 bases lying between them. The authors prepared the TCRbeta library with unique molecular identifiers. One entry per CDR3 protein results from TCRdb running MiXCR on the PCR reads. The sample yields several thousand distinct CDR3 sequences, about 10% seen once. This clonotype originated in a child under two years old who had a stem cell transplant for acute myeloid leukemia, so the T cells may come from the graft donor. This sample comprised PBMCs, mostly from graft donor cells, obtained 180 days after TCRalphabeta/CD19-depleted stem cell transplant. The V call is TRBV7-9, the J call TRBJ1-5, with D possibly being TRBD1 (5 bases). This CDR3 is CASSGGGNQPQHF. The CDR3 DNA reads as TGTGCCAGCAGCGGAGGGGGCAATCAGCCCCAGCATTTT. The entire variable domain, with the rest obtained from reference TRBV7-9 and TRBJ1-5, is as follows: DTGVSQNPRHKITKRGQNVTFRCDPISEHNRLYWYRQTLGQGPEFLTYFQNEAQLEKSRLLSDRFSAERPKGSFSTLEIQRTEQGDSAMYLCASSGGGNQPQHFGDGTRLSIL.